The entry that follows covers one T cell receptor beta chain sequence. Data came from immunoSEQ multiplex PCR; TCRdb stores just in-frame clones and leaves some out. The table lists about 140,000 clones, about 80% of them singletons, with approximately 3.4% in the top ten. This entry belongs to a study of blood T cell repertoires in COVID-19. CDR3 length equals 14 residues. The J segment lost 7 bases and the V segment lost 3 bases, leaving 9 bases of the junction unmatched. Germline CDR1 reads GTSNPN; CDR2 reads SVGIG (reference sequence). The sequence was collected from an older man who had recovered from COVID-19. Material for sequencing was peripheral blood. The chain couples TRBV30 to TRBJ2-3, with 8 bases fitting TRBD2. The CDR3 DNA follows: TGTGCCTGGAGGGGAGCGGGAGAAAGGAATACGCAGTATTTT. This gives the protein CAWRGAGERNTQYF.